A single T cell receptor (beta chain) is shown here with its context. Sequencing was performed with immunoSEQ multiplex PCR; in TCRdb, only in-frame clones are kept and a portion is missing. This table holds about 310,000 clones, roughly 86% found once. The CDR3 contains 16 residues. Germline V gives CDR1 SGHRS, CDR2 YFSETQ. V trimming: 0 bases; J trimming: 6 bases; junction bases outside the gene matches: 6. This record belongs to a study of blood T cell repertoires in COVID-19. Study information: Samples came from the United States, Italy and Spain, spanning acute and convalescent COVID-19.

The gene calls are TRBV5-1 and TRBJ2-1, with 10 bases aligning to TRBD2. The origin of this receptor is a woman aged 25 to 39 who had recovered from COVID-19. Sequenced: PBMCs or T cells enriched from blood (not recorded which). The CDR3 region is CASSLDVASGSNEQFF. For the CDR3, the DNA is TGCGCCAGCAGCTTGGATGTGGCTAGCGGGAGCAATGAGCAGTTCTTC.